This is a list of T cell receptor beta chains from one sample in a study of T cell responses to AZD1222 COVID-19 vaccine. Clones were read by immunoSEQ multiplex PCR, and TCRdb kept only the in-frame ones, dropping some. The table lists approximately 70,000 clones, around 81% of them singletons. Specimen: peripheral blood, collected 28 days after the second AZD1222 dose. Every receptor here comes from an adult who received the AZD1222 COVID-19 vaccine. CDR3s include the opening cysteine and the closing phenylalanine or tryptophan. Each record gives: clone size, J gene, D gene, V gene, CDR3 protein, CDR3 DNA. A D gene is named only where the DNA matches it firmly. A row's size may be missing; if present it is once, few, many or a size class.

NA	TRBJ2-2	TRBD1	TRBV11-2	CASSYRTGLTGELFF	TGTGCCAGCAGCTATCGGACAGGGCTCACCGGGGAGCTGTTTTTT
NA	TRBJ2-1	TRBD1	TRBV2	CASSPDRGFYNEQFF	TGTGCCAGCAGCCCGGACAGGGGTTTCTACAATGAGCAGTTCTTC
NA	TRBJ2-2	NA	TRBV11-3	CASSPGSTGELFF	TGTGCCAGCAGCCCCGGGAGCACCGGGGAGCTGTTTTTT
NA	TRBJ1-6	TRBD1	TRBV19	CASSLRGQANSPLHF	TGTGCCAGTAGTCTACGGGGACAGGCAAATTCACCCCTCCACTTT
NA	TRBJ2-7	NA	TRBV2	CASSGKFYEQYF	TGTGCCAGCAGTGGTAAGTTCTACGAGCAGTACTTC
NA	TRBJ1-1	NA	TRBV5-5	CASSFSRSPLMNTEAFF	TGTGCCAGCAGCTTCTCCAGGTCCCCTCTTATGAACACTGAAGCTTTCTTT
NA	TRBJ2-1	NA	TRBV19	CASTETSSYNEQFF	TGTGCCAGTACTGAGACTAGCTCCTACAATGAGCAGTTCTTC
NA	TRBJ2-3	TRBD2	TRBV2	CASPESVGTRRALDTQYF	TGTGCCAGCCCCGAATCGGTAGGGACTAGGAGGGCCCTAGATACGCAGTATTTT
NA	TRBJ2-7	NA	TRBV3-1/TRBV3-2	CASSLSTGSYEQYF	TGTGCCAGCAGCCTGTCGACAGGCTCCTACGAGCAGTACTTC
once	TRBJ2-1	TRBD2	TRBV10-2	CASRPLAGVLDEQFF	TGCGCCAGCAGGCCACTAGCGGGGGTTCTGGATGAGCAGTTCTTC
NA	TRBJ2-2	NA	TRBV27	CASSLYRNTGELFF	TGTGCCAGCAGTTTATATCGGAACACCGGGGAGCTGTTTTTT
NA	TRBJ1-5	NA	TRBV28	CASSLRLAGPNQPQHF	TGTGCCAGCAGTTTAAGGTTGGCGGGGCCTAATCAGCCCCAGCATTTT
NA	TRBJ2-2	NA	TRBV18	CASSPLLAGTGELFF	TGTGCCAGCTCACCCCTGCTAGCTGGAACCGGGGAGCTGTTTTTT